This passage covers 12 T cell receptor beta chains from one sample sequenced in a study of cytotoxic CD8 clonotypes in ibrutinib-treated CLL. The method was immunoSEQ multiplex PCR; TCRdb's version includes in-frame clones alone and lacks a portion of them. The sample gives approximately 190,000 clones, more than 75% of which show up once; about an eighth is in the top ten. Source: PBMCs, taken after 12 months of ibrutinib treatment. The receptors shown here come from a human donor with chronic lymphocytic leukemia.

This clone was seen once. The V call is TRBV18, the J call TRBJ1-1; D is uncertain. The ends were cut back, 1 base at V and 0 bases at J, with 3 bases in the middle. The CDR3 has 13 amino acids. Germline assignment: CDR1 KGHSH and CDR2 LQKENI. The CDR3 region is CASSPRLNTEAFF. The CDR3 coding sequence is TGTGCCAGCTCACCACGGCTGAACACTGAAGCTTTCTTT.

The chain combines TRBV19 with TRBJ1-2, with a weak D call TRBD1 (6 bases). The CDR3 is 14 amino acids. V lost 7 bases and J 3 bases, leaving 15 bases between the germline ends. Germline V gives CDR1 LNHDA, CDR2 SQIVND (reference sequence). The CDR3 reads CASTSWGADYGYTF. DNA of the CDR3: TGTGCCAGTACCTCTTGGGGGGCTGACTATGGCTACACCTTC.

CDR3 nucleotides: TGTGCCAGCTCACCGCGCTCGACAGGGGCCCCGCCGGACGCTTTCTTT. It is translated as CASSPRSTGAPPDAFF. V and J are TRBV18 and TRBJ1-1, with 8 bases lining up with TRBD1. After removal of 3 bases from V and 11 bases from J, the junction contained 17 bases not matched to a gene. This CDR3 region has 16 residues. Germline CDR1 KGHSH, CDR2 LQKENI.

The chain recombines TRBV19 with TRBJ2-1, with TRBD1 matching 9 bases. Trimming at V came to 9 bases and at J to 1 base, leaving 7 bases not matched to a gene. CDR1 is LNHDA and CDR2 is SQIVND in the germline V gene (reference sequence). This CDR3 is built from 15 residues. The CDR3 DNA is TGTGCCAGCTGGACAGGGGCAGGGTCCTACAATGAGCAGTTCTTC. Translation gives CASWTGAGSYNEQFF.

CDR3 coding DNA: TGTGCCAGCAGCTTGGGGGTTATCGCCTACGAGCAGTACTTC. It codes for CASSLGVIAYEQYF. The J gene is TRBJ2-7, the V gene TRBV5-5; no reliable D call. The CDR3 sequence is 14 residues long. V dropped 0 bases and J dropped 2 bases, with 9 bases sitting between them. Germline assignment: CDR1 SGHKS and CDR2 YYEKEE (reference sequence).

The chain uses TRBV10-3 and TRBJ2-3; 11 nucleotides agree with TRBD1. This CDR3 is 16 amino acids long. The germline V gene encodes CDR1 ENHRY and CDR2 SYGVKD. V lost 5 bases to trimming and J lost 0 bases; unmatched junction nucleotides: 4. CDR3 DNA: TGTGCCATCAGTACCGGGACAGGGGGTAGCACAGATACGCAGTATTTT. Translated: CAISTGTGGSTDTQYF.

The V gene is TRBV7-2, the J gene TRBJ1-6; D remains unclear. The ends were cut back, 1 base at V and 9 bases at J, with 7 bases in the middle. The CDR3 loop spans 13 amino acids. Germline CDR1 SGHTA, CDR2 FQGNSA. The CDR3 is CASSLVAFSPLHF. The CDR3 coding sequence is TGTGCCAGCAGCTTAGTTGCGTTTTCACCCCTCCACTTT.

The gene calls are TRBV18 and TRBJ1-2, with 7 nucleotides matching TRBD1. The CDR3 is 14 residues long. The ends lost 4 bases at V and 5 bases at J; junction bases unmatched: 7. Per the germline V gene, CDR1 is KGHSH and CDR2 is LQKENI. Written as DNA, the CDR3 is TGTGCCAGCTCACTGGGAACAGGGGAATATGGCTACACCTTC. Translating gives CASSLGTGEYGYTF.

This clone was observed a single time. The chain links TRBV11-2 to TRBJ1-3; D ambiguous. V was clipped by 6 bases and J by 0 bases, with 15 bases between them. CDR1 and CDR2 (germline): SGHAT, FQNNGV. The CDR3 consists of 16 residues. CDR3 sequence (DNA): TGTGCCAGCAGTCAAGTGGTTGGGTTCTCTGGAAACACCATATATTTT. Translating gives CASSQVVGFSGNTIYF.

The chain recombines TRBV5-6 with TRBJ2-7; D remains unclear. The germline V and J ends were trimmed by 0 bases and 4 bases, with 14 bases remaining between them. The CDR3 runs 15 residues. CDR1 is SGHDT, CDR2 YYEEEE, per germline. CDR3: CASSLVAAVLYEQYF. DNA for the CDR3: TGTGCCAGCAGCTTGGTCGCCGCGGTCCTTTACGAGCAGTACTTC. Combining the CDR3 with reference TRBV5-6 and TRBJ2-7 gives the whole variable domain DAGVTQSPTHLIKTRGQQVTLRCSPKSGHDTVSWYQQALGQGPQFIFQYYEEEERQRGNFPDRFSGHQFPNYSSELNVNALLLGDSALYLCASSLVAAVLYEQYFGPGTRLTVT.

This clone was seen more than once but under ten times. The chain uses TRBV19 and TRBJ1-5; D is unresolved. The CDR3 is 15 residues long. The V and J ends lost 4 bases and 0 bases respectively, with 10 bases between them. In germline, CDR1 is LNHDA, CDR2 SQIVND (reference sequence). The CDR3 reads CASSTPGLSNQPQHF. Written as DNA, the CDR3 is TGTGCCAGTAGTACTCCAGGACTTAGCAATCAGCCCCAGCATTTT.

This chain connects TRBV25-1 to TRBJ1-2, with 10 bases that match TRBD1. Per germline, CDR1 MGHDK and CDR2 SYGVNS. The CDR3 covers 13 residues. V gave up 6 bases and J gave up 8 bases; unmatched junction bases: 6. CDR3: CASSDRGLEGYTF. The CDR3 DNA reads TGTGCCAGCAGCGACAGGGGGCTGGAGGGCTACACCTTC.